The 17 T cell receptor beta chains below come from one sample, sequenced in a study of T cell responses to AZD1222 COVID-19 vaccine. Using immunoSEQ multiplex PCR, the repertoire was profiled, and TCRdb retains in-frame clones only, with some absent. Of 80,000 to 100,000 clones listed, around 89% are singletons. This sample comprised peripheral blood, obtained 28 days after the second AZD1222 dose. The receptors stem from an adult who received the AZD1222 COVID-19 vaccine.

The chain couples TRBV27 to TRBJ1-2; possibly TRBD1 for D (5 bases). The germline V gene has CDR1 MNHEY and CDR2 SMNVEV (reference sequence). Trimming removed 5 bases from V and 7 bases from J, with 35 bases in between. CDR3 length: 20 amino acids. Here the CDR3 reads CASSPSPPLKGIEKRGGYTF. CDR3 coding DNA: TGTGCCAGCAGTCCCTCACCCCCTTTGAAGGGGATAGAGAAGAGGGGTGGCTACACCTTC.

This clone occurred a few times. The rearrangement links TRBV15 to TRBJ1-6, with TRBD1 matching over 7 bases. The length of the CDR3 is 15 residues. The V gene's germline CDR1 is LNHNV and CDR2 YYDKDF (reference sequence). With V trimmed by 3 bases and J by 9 bases, 8 bases remained unmatched. The CDR3 spells CATSSETGYGSPLHF. As DNA, the CDR3 is TGTGCCACCAGCAGTGAGACAGGGTACGGTTCACCCCTCCACTTT.

This rearrangement joins TRBV5-1 to TRBJ2-5, with TRBD1 matching 9 bases. Per the germline V gene, CDR1 is SGHRS and CDR2 is YFSETQ. This CDR3 spans 16 amino acids. The V segment lost 4 bases and the J segment 1 base; nucleotides outside the gene matches: 8. CDR3 amino acids: CASSTNRGPSQETQYF. DNA of the CDR3: TGCGCCAGCAGCACAAACAGGGGGCCAAGCCAAGAGACCCAGTACTTC.

This clone was detected once. The rearrangement links TRBV30 to TRBJ1-1, with TRBD1 as a possible D gene (5 bases). Per germline, CDR1 GTSNPN and CDR2 SVGIG (reference sequence). The CDR3 has 12 amino acids. V was trimmed by 0 bases and J by 10 bases, leaving 12 bases between them. The CDR3 coding sequence is TGTGCCTGGAGTGTACTCGGGGGACCAGCTTTCTTT. It is translated as CAWSVLGGPAFF.

The chain employs TRBV6-1 and TRBJ1-2; D is uncertain. Germline CDR1 reads MNHNS; CDR2 reads SASEGT. The V end lost 1 base, the J end lost 1 base, and 7 bases lay between the germline ends. The CDR3 runs to 14 residues. The CDR3: CASSEVTVNYGYTF. CDR3 DNA sequence: TGTGCCAGCAGTGAAGTGACGGTTAACTATGGCTACACCTTC.

The gene calls are TRBV7-3 and TRBJ1-2; TRBD1 might be the D (5 bases). CDR1 SGHTA and CDR2 FQGTGA come from the germline V gene. The CDR3 length is 14 residues. Trimming stripped 0 bases from V and 7 bases from J, with 12 bases between. In nucleotides, the CDR3 is TGTGCCAGCAGCTTAACGGGGGGTCCCCTTGGCTACACCTTC. Amino acids: CASSLTGGPLGYTF.

The chain couples TRBV6-5 to TRBJ1-6; D remains ambiguous. The CDR3 sequence is 14 residues long. V was trimmed by 2 bases and J by 9 bases, leaving 11 bases between them. CDR1 is MNHEY, CDR2 SVGAGI, per germline. The CDR3 loop is CASSYSSALSPLHF. The DNA of the CDR3 is TGTGCCAGCAGTTACAGCTCTGCCCTTTCACCCCTCCACTTT.

CDR3 sequence (DNA): TGCGCCAGCAGCCCTTTAGAGGACACGTGGAACACTGAAGCTTTCTTT. Translation gives CASSPLEDTWNTEAFF. The genes are TRBV5-1 and TRBJ1-1; TRBD1 might be the D (5 bases). Germline CDR1 and CDR2: SGHRS and YFSETQ. The V gene lost 4 bases and the J gene lost 1 base, with 17 bases spanning the gap. CDR3 length: 16 residues.

This clone was found many times. This rearrangement joins TRBV6-1 to TRBJ1-1, with D possibly being TRBD1 (5 bases). V lost 3 bases, J lost 1 base, and 6 bases lay in between. CDR1 MNHNS and CDR2 SASEGT come from the germline V gene. The CDR3 consists of 13 residues. Written as DNA, the CDR3 is TGTGCCAGCAGTGACAGGGAGAACACTGAAGCTTTCTTT. Translating gives CASSDRENTEAFF.

The CDR3 DNA is TGCGCCAGCAGAGATGTCGTAGGAGCAAATTCACCCCTCCACTTT. Its translation is CASRDVVGANSPLHF. This chain connects TRBV4-3 to TRBJ1-6; D call uncertain. Per germline, CDR1 LGHNA and CDR2 YSLEER. CDR3 size: 15 residues. Deletions cut 6 bases from V and 7 bases from J, with 16 bases between.

DNA of the CDR3: TGCGCCAGCAGCAGTGCGGGGGGGTTGAACGAGCAGTACTTC. Protein sequence: CASSSAGGLNEQYF. V gene TRBV5-1 combines with J gene TRBJ2-7, with 9 bases lining up with TRBD2. The CDR3 spans 14 residues. Germline V gene sequence: CDR1 SGHRS, CDR2 YFSETQ. V lost 4 bases, J lost 5 bases, and 7 bases stayed unmatched.

The chain carries TRBV10-3 and TRBJ1-1, with D hard to call. V was cut by 0 bases and J by 4 bases, with 12 bases left in between. Germline V gene sequence: CDR1 ENHRY, CDR2 SYGVKD. The CDR3 has 15 amino acids. CDR3 coding DNA: TGTGCCATCAGTGAGTCGTCCCGCGGTCCCACTGAAGCTTTCTTT. It is translated as CAISESSRGPTEAFF.

V gene TRBV6-4 combines with J gene TRBJ2-1, with TRBD2 matching over 13 bases. In germline, CDR1 is MRHNA, CDR2 SNTAGT. The CDR3 is made up of 14 amino acids. Losses at the gene ends were 4 bases for V and 6 bases for J; bases not matched to a gene: 0. The CDR3 DNA reads TGTGCCAGCAGTGGGACTAGCGGGAGCAATGAGCAGTTCTTC. Translating gives CASSGTSGSNEQFF.

This sequence joins TRBV2 and TRBJ2-3; possibly TRBD2 for D (6 bases). The CDR3 consists of 16 residues. Germline CDR1 reads SNHLY; CDR2 reads FYNNEI. The germline V and J ends were trimmed by 4 bases and 1 base, with 15 bases remaining between them. The DNA of the CDR3 is TGTGCCAGCAGTGTACCAGGACTAACCCGCACAGATACGCAGTATTTT. Protein: CASSVPGLTRTDTQYF.

The CDR3 loop is CASSTRSGHSYEQYF. The CDR3 nucleotides read TGTGCCAGCAGCACCCGTAGCGGCCACTCCTACGAGCAGTACTTC. V and J are TRBV7-8 and TRBJ2-7; weak D call: TRBD2 (6 bases). Germline V lookup: CDR1 SGHVS, CDR2 FQNEAQ. The CDR3 extends over 15 amino acids. V lost 5 bases and J lost 0, with 14 bases in between.

The chain employs TRBV14 and TRBJ2-7; D is perhaps TRBD1 (6 bases). The CDR3 loop spans 12 amino acids. Germline CDR1 and CDR2: SGHDN and FVKESK. V was pared by 5 bases and J by 4 bases, with 9 bases between. The CDR3 region is CASSGQFYEQYF. Written as DNA, the CDR3 is TGTGCCAGCAGCGGACAGTTTTACGAGCAGTACTTC.

The V gene is TRBV5-1, the J gene TRBJ2-5, with D possibly matching TRBD1 (6 bases). The germline V and J ends were trimmed by 5 bases and 5 bases, with 22 bases remaining between them. This CDR3 spans 16 amino acids. In germline, CDR1 is SGHRS, CDR2 YFSETQ. CDR3 DNA: TGCGCCAGCAGTAAGGGAGCACAGGGTGTGGGGGAGACCCAGTACTTC. Residues: CASSKGAQGVGETQYF.